This TCR beta chain comes out of a study of neurological immune-mediated disorders. General observations from the study: Across subjects, expanded clones had no CDR3 amino acid sequences in common, pointing to private repertoires in all groups.

This clonotype was recorded many times. Its antigen remains unidentified. The germline gives CDR1 SGHTA, CDR2 FQGTGA. The trim removed 10 bases at V and 0 bases at J, leaving 5 bases unmatched. This CDR3 contains 14 residues. cDNA was made by 5'RACE with 10-nucleotide random UMIs. One entry per CDR3 protein results from TCRdb running MiXCR on the 5' RACE reads. The sample has around 16,000 distinct CDR3 sequences, roughly 14% seen once. This chain joins TRBV7-3 and TRBJ2-2; 7 bases fit TRBD2. Sequenced sample: PBMCs. The sequence derives from a man aged 55 to 69 with HTLV-1-associated myelopathy (HAM/TSP). CDR3 DNA: TGTGCCACCTCTGGGGGGGCGAACACCGGGGAGCTGTTTTTT. Its protein is CATSGGANTGELFF.